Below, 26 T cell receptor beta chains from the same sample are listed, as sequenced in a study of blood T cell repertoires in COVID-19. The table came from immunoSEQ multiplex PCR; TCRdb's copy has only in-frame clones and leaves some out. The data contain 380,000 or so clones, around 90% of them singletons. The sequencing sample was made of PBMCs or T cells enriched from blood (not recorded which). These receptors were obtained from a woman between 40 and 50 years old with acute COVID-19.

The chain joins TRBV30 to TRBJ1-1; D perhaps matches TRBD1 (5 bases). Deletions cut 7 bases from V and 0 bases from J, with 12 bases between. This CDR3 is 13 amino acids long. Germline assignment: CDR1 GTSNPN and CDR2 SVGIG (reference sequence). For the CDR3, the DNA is TGTGCCTCGTCGACAGTCATGAACACTGAAGCTTTCTTT. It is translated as CASSTVMNTEAFF.

CDR3 nucleotide sequence: TGTGCCAGCAGACCGAGTGGAGGGTATACAGATACGCAGTATTTT. Protein sequence: CASRPSGGYTDTQYF. The chain combines TRBV11-2 with TRBJ2-3; D is possibly TRBD2 (6 bases). CDR1 is SGHAT, CDR2 FQNNGV, per germline. The length of the CDR3 is 15 residues. With 6 bases removed from V and 3 bases from J, the gap between germline ends came to 16 bases.

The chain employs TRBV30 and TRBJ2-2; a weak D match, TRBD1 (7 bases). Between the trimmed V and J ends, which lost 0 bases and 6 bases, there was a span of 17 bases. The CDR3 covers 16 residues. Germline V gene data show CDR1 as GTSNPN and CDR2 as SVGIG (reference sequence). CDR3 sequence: CAWSVPEDRRAGELFF. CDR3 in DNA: TGTGCCTGGAGTGTCCCTGAGGACAGGAGGGCCGGGGAGCTGTTTTTT.

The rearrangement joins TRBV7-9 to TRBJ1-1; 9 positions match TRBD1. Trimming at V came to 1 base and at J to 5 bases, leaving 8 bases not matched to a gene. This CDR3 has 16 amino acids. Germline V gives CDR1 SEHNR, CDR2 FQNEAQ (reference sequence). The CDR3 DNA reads TGTGCCAGCAGCTTAGACGCGGGACAGGGATATACTGAAGCTTTCTTT. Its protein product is CASSLDAGQGYTEAFF.

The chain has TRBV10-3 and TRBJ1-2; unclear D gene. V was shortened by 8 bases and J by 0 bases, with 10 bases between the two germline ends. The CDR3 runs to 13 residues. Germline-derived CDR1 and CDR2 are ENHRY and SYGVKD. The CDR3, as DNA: TGTGCCATCCAGTCAGAAACTAACTATGGCTACACCTTC. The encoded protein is CAIQSETNYGYTF.

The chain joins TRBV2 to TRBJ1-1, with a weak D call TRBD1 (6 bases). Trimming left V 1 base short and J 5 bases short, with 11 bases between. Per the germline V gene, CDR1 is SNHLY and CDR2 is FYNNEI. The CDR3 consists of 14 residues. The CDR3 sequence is CASSEDRVLTEAFF. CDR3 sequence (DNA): TGTGCCAGCAGTGAAGACAGGGTGCTTACTGAAGCTTTCTTT.

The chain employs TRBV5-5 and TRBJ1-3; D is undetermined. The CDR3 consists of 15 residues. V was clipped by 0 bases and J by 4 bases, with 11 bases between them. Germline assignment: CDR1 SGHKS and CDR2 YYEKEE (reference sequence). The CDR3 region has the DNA TGTGCCAGCAGCTTGGCGCCGGGGAACGGAAACACCATATATTTT. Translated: CASSLAPGNGNTIYF.

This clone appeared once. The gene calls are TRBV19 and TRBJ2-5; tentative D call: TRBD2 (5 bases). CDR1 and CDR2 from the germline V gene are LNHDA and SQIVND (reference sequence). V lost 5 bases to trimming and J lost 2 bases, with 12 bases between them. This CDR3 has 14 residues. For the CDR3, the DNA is TGTGCCAGTAGTCTTGGACTCTTACAAGAGACCCAGTACTTC. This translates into CASSLGLLQETQYF. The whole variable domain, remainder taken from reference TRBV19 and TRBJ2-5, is DGGITQSPKYLFRKEGQNVTLSCEQNLNHDAMYWYRQDPGQGLRLIYYSQIVNDFQKGDIAEGYSVSREKKESFPLTVTSAQKNPTAFYLCASSLGLLQETQYFGPGTRLLVL.

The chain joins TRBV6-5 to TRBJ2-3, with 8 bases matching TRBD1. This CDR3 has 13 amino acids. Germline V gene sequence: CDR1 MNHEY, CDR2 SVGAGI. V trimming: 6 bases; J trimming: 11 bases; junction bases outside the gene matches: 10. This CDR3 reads CASRDTGGSMQYF. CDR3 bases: TGTGCCAGCAGGGACACAGGGGGTAGTATGCAGTATTTT.

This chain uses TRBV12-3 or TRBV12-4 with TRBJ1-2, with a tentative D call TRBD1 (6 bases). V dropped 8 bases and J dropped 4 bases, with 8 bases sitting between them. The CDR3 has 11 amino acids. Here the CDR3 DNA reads TGTGCCAGCGGGGGGGCCTATGGCTACACCTTC. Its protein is CASGGAYGYTF.

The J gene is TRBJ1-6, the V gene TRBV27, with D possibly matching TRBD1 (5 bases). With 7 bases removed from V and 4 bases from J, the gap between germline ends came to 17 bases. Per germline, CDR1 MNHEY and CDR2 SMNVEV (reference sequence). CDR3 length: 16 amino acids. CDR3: CASTPAGWDYNSPLHF. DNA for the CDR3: TGTGCCAGCACCCCTGCAGGGTGGGATTATAATTCACCCCTCCACTTT.

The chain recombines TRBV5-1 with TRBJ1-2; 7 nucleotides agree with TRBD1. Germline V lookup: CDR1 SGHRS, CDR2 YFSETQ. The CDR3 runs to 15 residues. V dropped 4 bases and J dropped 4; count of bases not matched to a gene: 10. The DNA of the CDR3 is TGCGCCAGCAGCCCAGGGACAGCGACGACCTATGGCTACACCTTC. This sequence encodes CASSPGTATTYGYTF. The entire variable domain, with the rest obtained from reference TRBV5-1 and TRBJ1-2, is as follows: KAGVTQTPRYLIKTRGQQVTLSCSPISGHRSVSWYQQTPGQGLQFLFEYFSETQRNKGNFPGRFSGRQFSNSRSEMNVSTLELGDSALYLCASSPGTATTYGYTFGSGTRLTVV.

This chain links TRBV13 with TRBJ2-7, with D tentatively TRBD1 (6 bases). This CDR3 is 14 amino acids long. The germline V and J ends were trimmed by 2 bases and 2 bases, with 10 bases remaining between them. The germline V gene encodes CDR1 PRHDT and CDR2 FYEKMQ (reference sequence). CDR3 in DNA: TGTGCCAGCAGCTTACACAGGGCGACCTACGAGCAGTACTTC. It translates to CASSLHRATYEQYF.

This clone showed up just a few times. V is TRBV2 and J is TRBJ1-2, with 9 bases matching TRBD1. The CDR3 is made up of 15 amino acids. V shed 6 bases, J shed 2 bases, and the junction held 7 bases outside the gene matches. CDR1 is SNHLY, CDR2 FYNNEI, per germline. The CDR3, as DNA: TGTGCCAGCAGGAAAGACGGACAGGGGAACTATGGCTACACCTTC. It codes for CASRKDGQGNYGYTF. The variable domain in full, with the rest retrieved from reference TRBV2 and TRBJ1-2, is EPEVTQTPSHQVTQMGQEVILRCVPISNHLYFYWYRQILGQKVEFLVSFYNNEISEKSEIFDDQFSVERPDGSNFTLKIRSTKLEDSAMYFCASRKDGQGNYGYTFGSGTRLTVV.

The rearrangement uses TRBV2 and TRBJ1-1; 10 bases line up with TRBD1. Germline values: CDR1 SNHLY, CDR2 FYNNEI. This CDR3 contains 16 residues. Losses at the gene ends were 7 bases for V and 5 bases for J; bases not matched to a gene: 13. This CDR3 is CASTRATGGRETEAFF. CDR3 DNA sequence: TGTGCCAGCACCAGGGCGACAGGGGGCCGGGAGACTGAAGCTTTCTTT.

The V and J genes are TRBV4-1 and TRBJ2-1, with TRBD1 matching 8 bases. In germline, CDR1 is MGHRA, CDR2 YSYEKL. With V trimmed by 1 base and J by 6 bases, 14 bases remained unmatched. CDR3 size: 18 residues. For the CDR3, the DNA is TGCGCCAGCAGCCAAGTTATCGGCCGGGACAGGCCCTCCAATGAGCAGTTCTTC. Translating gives CASSQVIGRDRPSNEQFF.

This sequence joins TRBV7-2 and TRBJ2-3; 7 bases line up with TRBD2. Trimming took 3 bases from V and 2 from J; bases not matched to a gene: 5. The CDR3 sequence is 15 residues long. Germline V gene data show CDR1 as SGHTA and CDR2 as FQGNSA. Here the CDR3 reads CASSFSGQTTDTQYF. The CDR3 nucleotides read TGTGCCAGCAGCTTTAGCGGGCAAACCACAGATACGCAGTATTTT.

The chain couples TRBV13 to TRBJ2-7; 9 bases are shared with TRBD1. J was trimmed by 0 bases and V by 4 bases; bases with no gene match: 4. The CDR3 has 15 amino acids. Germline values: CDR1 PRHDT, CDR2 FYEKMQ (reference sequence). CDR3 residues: CASSYGQGSSYEQYF. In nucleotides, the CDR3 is TGTGCCAGCAGCTACGGACAGGGGAGCTCCTACGAGCAGTACTTC.

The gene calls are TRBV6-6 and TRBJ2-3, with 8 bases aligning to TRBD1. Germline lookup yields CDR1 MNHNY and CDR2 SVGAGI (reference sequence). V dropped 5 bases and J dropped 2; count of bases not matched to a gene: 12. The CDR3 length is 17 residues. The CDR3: CASSRIRTGRDTDTQYF. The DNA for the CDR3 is TGTGCCAGCAGTCGTATTAGGACAGGGAGAGACACAGATACGCAGTATTTT.

The DNA for the CDR3 is TGTGCCAGCAGCCGACAGGGGGTGAACACTGAAGCTTTCTTT. It codes for CASSRQGVNTEAFF. This chain joins TRBV11-2 and TRBJ1-1; 9 bases agree with TRBD1. Germline lookup yields CDR1 SGHAT and CDR2 FQNNGV. Trimming took 5 bases from V and 0 from J; bases not matched to a gene: 1. The CDR3 consists of 14 residues.

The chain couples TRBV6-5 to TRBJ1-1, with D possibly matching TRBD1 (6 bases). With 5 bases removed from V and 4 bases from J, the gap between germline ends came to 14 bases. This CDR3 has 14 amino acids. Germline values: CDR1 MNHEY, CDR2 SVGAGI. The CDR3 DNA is TGTGCCAGCAGTCCTCAGGGGTGGGGCACTGAAGCTTTCTTT. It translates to CASSPQGWGTEAFF.

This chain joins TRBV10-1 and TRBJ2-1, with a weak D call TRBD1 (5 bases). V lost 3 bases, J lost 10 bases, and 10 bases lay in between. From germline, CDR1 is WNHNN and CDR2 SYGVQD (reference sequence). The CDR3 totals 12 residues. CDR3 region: CASSDPNREQFF. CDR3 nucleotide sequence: TGCGCCAGCAGTGACCCGAACAGGGAGCAGTTCTTC.

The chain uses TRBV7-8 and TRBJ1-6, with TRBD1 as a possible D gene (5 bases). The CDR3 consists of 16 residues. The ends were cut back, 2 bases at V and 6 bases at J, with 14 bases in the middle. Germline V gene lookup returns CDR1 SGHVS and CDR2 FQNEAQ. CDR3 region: CASSLRFRQGNSPLHF. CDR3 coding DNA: TGTGCCAGCAGCTTAAGGTTTCGGCAGGGTAATTCACCCCTCCACTTT.

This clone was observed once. The CDR3 DNA follows: TGTGCCAGCAGCCAACGCAGAAACACAGATACGCAGTATTTT. The encoded protein is CASSQRRNTDTQYF. The chain joins TRBV16 to TRBJ2-3, with D hard to call. CDR1 is KGHSY and CDR2 is FQNENV in the germline V gene. This CDR3 is 14 amino acids long. Trimming pared 2 bases from V and 2 bases from J, leaving 8 bases between.

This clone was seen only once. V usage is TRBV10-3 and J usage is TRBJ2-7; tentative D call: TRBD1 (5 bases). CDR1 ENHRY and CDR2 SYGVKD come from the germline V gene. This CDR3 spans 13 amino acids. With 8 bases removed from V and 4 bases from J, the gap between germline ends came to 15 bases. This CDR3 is CAISLGREYEQYF. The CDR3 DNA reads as TGTGCCATCTCCCTCGGCAGGGAATACGAGCAGTACTTC.

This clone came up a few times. This CDR3 reads CASSFVSSGWNTEAFF. For the CDR3, the DNA is TGTGCCAGCAGCTTTGTGTCGTCAGGGTGGAACACTGAAGCTTTCTTT. This sequence joins TRBV5-8 and TRBJ1-1; the D gene is possibly TRBD1 (5 bases). Germline values: CDR1 SGHTS, CDR2 YDEGEE. Trimming left V 2 bases short and J 1 base short, with 15 bases between. The CDR3 runs to 16 residues.